The present T cell receptor (beta chain) was sequenced within a study of T cell responses to AZD1222 COVID-19 vaccine. As for the study in general: Second doses that came at about 4 or about 12 weeks were put together.

There are 15 residues in the CDR3. Unmatched junction bases numbered 6, after V lost 1 base and J lost 6 bases. CDR1 and CDR2 (germline): MGHRA, YSYEKL. Turning to this clone: What it binds is not known.

Study findings and constraints: CD4 TCRs linked to vaccination spanned spike, dominating at 160-218 and 743-854. Two AZD1222 doses significantly raised spike-specific TCR breadth and depth over controls. Donors were chiefly white British, with a greater number of females, and clonal diversity was perhaps underestimated.

Assay: immunoSEQ multiplex PCR; the TCRdb copy retains only in-frame clones and omits some. The data show 150,000 to 200,000 clones, 94% seen once. The chain has TRBV4-1 and TRBJ1-5; TRBD1 aligns across 7 bases. The sequence was obtained from an adult in good health. Sequencing was performed on peripheral blood, taken on day 0 of AZD1222 vaccination. The CDR3 DNA reads as TGCGCCAGCAGCCAAGGTGACAGGGTAAGTCAGCCCCAGCATTTT. It yields the protein CASSQGDRVSQPQHF.